This T cell receptor (beta chain) came from a study of blood T cells in healthy people across ages. Study outcomes and limitations: CMV infection status of these donors was not known.

This clonotype was observed a few times. Its antigen is as yet unknown. In terms of origin and age, donors were healthy Caucasian individuals from Russia aged about 6 to 90. A second roughly 6 to 11 cycle PCR used barcoded and J-beta primers. Every cDNA molecule bore a tag from a template-switch adaptor containing 12 random nucleotides. Each CDR3 protein is one row after TCRdb ran MiXCR on the 5' RACE reads. Among roughly 500,000 distinct CDR3 sequences, 27% were seen once, and the ten largest hold less than 20%. CDR3 size: 14 residues. Trimming stripped 6 bases from V and 6 bases from J, with 15 bases between.

The clonotype originates from a woman aged 70 to 79 in good health. The material sequenced was blood. The chain joins TRBV12-3 or TRBV12-4 to TRBJ2-1; tentatively, D is TRBD2 (6 bases). As DNA, the CDR3 is TGTGCCAGCAGCCTAGCGTCTGTTGGCAATGAGCAGTTCTTC. Encoded protein: CASSLASVGNEQFF.